The TCR beta chain described here comes from a study of CXCR3-negative and CXCR3-positive naive CD8 T cells. As for the study in general: Overall TRB read output was about 135 million, and each library contained about 1.5 +/- 0.3 million reads.

Naive CD8+ T cells carried a CD45RO-CCR7+CD27+CD95- phenotype. Study-level points and caveats: Each naive subset displayed comparably high diversity, whereas memory CD8+ cells displayed much lower diversity. Fresh PBMCs went into most assays, and CXCR3 expression partly declined after cryopreservation. Greater hydrophobicity was found in TRB CDR3s of CXCR3-positive naive cells than of CXCR3-negative naive cells.

Regarding this clonotype: Its specificity is unknown.

Libraries of TRB cDNA were made by 5' RACE and carried UMIs. Reanalyzing the 5' RACE reads, TCRdb keeps one entry per CDR3 protein, without DNA. This sample's clone table lists 60,000 to 70,000 distinct CDR3 sequences. The CDR3 is 11 residues long. Germline V CDR1 and CDR2: SQVTM, ANQGSEA. This sequence joins TRBV29-1 and TRBJ2-2; TCRdb's D call of TRBD1 is untestable without DNA. The source material was naive CXCR3+ CD8+ T cells from blood. Subset noted: CD45RO-CCR7+CD27+CD95- naive CD8+ T cells expressing CXCR3 (TNR3+). This receptor was taken from a human donor in good health. Some clones in this sample may be carry-over from other donors' samples. The CDR3 sequence is CSVGREYELFF.